This T cell receptor (beta chain) was found in a study of CD8 T cells in Susac syndrome. Random-hexamer reverse transcription was applied to roughly 0.5 to 1 ug RNA. From the immunoSEQ multiplex PCR reads, TCRdb called clonotypes with MiXCR, one entry per CDR3 protein. The sample contains 110,000 to 150,000 distinct CDR3 sequences, 90% to 97% of which appear only once. This clonotype appeared a single time. There are 14 residues in the CDR3. Per the germline V gene, CDR1 is SEHNR and CDR2 is FQNEAQ (reference sequence). V lost 6 bases to trimming and J lost 2 bases, with 10 bases between them. Purification of the CD8+ and CD4+ T cells relied on negative isolation, and TEMRA cells underwent FACS enrichment.

The receptor comes from a human donor with Susac syndrome. This chain connects TRBV7-9 to TRBJ2-2, with D tentatively TRBD1 or TRBD2 (5 bases each). The specimen sequenced was CD4+ T cells from PBMCs. The CDR3 coding sequence is TGTGCCAGCAGGGGGCGGGCCAACACCGGGGAGCTGTTTTTT. This sequence encodes CASRGRANTGELFF.